The 2 T cell receptor beta chains presented below share a single source sample, sequenced in a study of cytotoxic CD8 clonotypes in ibrutinib-treated CLL. Data came from immunoSEQ multiplex PCR; TCRdb stores just in-frame clones and leaves some out. This table holds approximately 330,000 clones, approximately 80% found once. Sequenced material: PBMCs, taken before ibrutinib treatment. These receptor sequences come from a human donor with chronic lymphocytic leukemia.

The rearrangement links TRBV29-1 to TRBJ2-7; perhaps TRBD2 as D (7 bases). The CDR3 consists of 15 residues. From germline, CDR1 is SQVTM and CDR2 ANQGSEA. Trimming removed 0 bases at V and 5 bases at J, with 17 bases between. The CDR3 DNA reads TGCAGCGTTGAAGATAAGAATCGGGGGGCCAACGAGCAGTACTTC. Protein product: CSVEDKNRGANEQYF.

V and J are TRBV27 and TRBJ2-1; 14 nucleotides align to TRBD2. CDR1 MNHEY and CDR2 SMNVEV come from the germline V gene (reference sequence). Trimming took 2 bases from V and 4 from J; bases not matched to a gene: 13. The CDR3 runs 20 residues. In DNA, the CDR3 is TGTGCCAGCAGTTTAACCTCACCGACTAGCGGGAGGGCCAGGTACAATGAGCAGTTCTTC. It encodes CASSLTSPTSGRARYNEQFF.